This TCR beta chain was observed in a study of blood T cell repertoires in COVID-19. Study-level background: The United States, Italy and Spain provided the acute and convalescent COVID-19 samples. Sources were T cells, B-cell-depleted T cells, or PBMCs; the material itself was cDNA or gDNA.

Per the authors' pipeline: Using reference gene primer amplification, nucleated cell counts were estimated. Profiled with immunoSEQ multiplex PCR; TCRdb holds only in-frame clones, not every one. V and J calls and clone size come straight from that table; D and trimming were deduced from the DNA. The sample shows 150,000 to 200,000 clones, about 83% of them seen only once. Germline-derived CDR1 and CDR2 are SGDLS and YYNGEE. Trimming pared 0 bases from V and 2 bases from J, leaving 6 bases between. The CDR3 runs 14 residues. The J gene is TRBJ1-5, the V gene TRBV9; D gene unclear. Sequenced material: peripheral blood. The sequence came from a man between 18 and 29 years old with active or convalescent COVID-19. Here the CDR3 DNA reads TGTGCCAGCAGCGTAGAGGCGGGCAATCAGCCCCAGCATTTT. This sequence encodes CASSVEAGNQPQHF.